The clone carrying this TCR beta chain was seen a handful of times. Antigen: not known. This entry comes from a study of T cells in Graves' hyperthyroidism and ophthalmopathy. Study outcomes and limitations: Ophthalmopathy was model-predicted a median roughly 6.2 months pre-onset. A 13 V-J signature model discriminated ophthalmopathy versus stable hyperthyroidism. Most expanded thyroid clonotypes above 0.001 recurred in blood.

RNA transcripts were the template for amplifying TCR beta CDR3 regions. A first-round RT-PCR of the TCR CDR3 used the HTBI primer set. From the multiplex PCR reads, TCRdb called clonotypes with MiXCR, one entry per CDR3 protein. The repertoire consists of approximately 700,000 distinct CDR3 sequences, with over 40% occurring once and the leading ten covering less than 9%. Trimming removed 2 bases from V and 9 bases from J; junction bases left unmatched: 4. Germline V CDR1 and CDR2: DFQATT, SNEGSKA (reference sequence). The CDR3 has 11 residues. The chain couples TRBV20-1 to TRBJ2-7, with 7 bases fitting TRBD1. The TCR was taken from an adult man with Graves' disease, either hyperthyroidism or ophthalmopathy (not recorded which). The sequencing input was peripheral blood or thyroid tissue (not recorded which). CDR3 in amino acids: CSARYQGVQYF. For the CDR3, the DNA is TGCAGTGCTAGATACCAGGGGGTGCAGTACTTC.